One sample yielded the 5 T cell receptor beta chains listed below, sequenced in a study of T cell responses to AZD1222 COVID-19 vaccine. This table comes from immunoSEQ multiplex PCR, and its TCRdb copy is limited to in-frame clones, with some not included. Of around 130,000 clones in the sample, 89% are singletons; the top ten hold approximately 8.8%. Sequenced here: peripheral blood, sampled 28 days after the second AZD1222 dose. The receptors come from an adult who received the AZD1222 COVID-19 vaccine.

The chain couples TRBV27 to TRBJ1-1; 7 bases align to TRBD1. With V trimmed by 2 bases and J by 7 bases, 7 bases remained unmatched. This CDR3 contains 14 residues. The V gene's germline CDR1 is MNHEY and CDR2 SMNVEV (reference sequence). DNA for the CDR3: TGTGCCAGCAGTTTAAGGGACAGCCGAGGTGAAGCTTTCTTT. It encodes CASSLRDSRGEAFF.

This chain connects TRBV9 to TRBJ1-1; 7 bases are shared with TRBD1. Looked up from germline, CDR1 is SGDLS and CDR2 is YYNGEE. The CDR3 has 16 residues. V lost 4 bases to trimming and J lost 5 bases; unmatched junction nucleotides: 14. The CDR3 region is CASSPGGGGAVTEAFF. CDR3 in DNA: TGTGCCAGCAGCCCTGGGGGAGGGGGCGCGGTTACTGAAGCTTTCTTT.

This clone has only one observation. V usage is TRBV2 and J usage is TRBJ2-1; the D is unclear. V was pared by 4 bases and J by 7 bases, with 11 bases between. Looked up from germline, CDR1 is SNHLY and CDR2 is FYNNEI. The CDR3 length is 13 residues. CDR3 nucleotides: TGTGCCAGCAGTGCAGAGACCCAGAATGAGCAGTTCTTC. It encodes CASSAETQNEQFF.

The genes are TRBV6-5 and TRBJ2-1; no firm D call. The ends were cut back, 3 bases at V and 3 bases at J, with 6 bases in the middle. This CDR3 has 13 amino acids. CDR1 and CDR2 (germline): MNHEY, SVGAGI. This CDR3 reads CASSYSIYNEQFF. CDR3 bases: TGTGCCAGCAGTTATTCCATCTACAATGAGCAGTTCTTC.

J is TRBJ1-5 and V is TRBV11-2; D gene uncertain. Trimming cost V 5 bases and J 0 bases, with 8 bases left between them. Germline V gives CDR1 SGHAT, CDR2 FQNNGV. This CDR3 has 14 residues. The CDR3 is CASSPTNSNQPQHF. CDR3 nucleotide sequence: TGTGCCAGCAGCCCCACCAATAGCAATCAGCCCCAGCATTTT.